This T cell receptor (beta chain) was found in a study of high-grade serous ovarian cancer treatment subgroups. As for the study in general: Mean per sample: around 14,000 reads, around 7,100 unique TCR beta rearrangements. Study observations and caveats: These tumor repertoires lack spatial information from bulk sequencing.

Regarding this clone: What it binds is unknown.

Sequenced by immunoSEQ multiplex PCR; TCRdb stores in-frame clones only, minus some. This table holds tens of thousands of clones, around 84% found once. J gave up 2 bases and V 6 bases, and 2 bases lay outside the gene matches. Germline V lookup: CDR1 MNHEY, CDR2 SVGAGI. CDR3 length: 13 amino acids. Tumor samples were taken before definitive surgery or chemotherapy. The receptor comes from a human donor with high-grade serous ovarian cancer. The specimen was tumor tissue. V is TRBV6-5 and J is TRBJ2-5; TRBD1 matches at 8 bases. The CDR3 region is CASSDRGQETQYF. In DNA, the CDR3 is TGTGCCAGCAGCGACAGGGGTCAAGAGACCCAGTACTTC.